The sequence of this T cell receptor beta chain was determined in a study of blood T cell repertoires in COVID-19. Looking at the study overall: Samples taken during acute and convalescent COVID-19 were collected in the United States, Italy and Spain.

Germline CDR1 SGHTA, CDR2 FQGTGA. V was clipped by 2 bases and J by 4 bases, with 8 bases between them. The CDR3 consists of 14 residues. Some clones are missing from TCRdb's copy, which holds only in-frame ones; the method was immunoSEQ multiplex PCR. The table has about 26,000 clones, around 92% seen once. The receptor was derived from a human donor in a cohort sampled during active COVID-19. V and J are TRBV7-3 and TRBJ2-2; TRBD2 might be the D (5 bases). Material for sequencing was peripheral blood. CDR3 DNA sequence: TGTGCCAGCAGCTTAGAGGGCGTCACCGGGGAGCTGTTTTTT. It is translated as CASSLEGVTGELFF.